The subject of this entry is one T cell receptor beta chain. The repertoire was sequenced with immunoSEQ multiplex PCR; TCRdb's copy has only in-frame clones and lacks some. This table has about 77,000 clones, around nine tenths appearing once. The data were taken from a study of T cell changes during pregnancy in multiple sclerosis. The CDR3 sequence is 16 residues long. Looked up from germline, CDR1 is MNHEY and CDR2 is SVGAGI. V lost 2 bases and J lost 4; bases outside the gene matches: 7. This TCR was sampled from a female donor with multiple sclerosis, enrolled in a pregnancy study. The chain uses TRBV6-5 and TRBJ2-3; 9 nucleotides match TRBD1. This material consisted of peripheral blood, taken before pregnancy. The DNA for the CDR3 is TGTGCCAGCAGTTACGTGGGACAGGGCTGGCCAGATACGCAGTATTTT. The encoded protein is CASSYVGQGWPDTQYF.